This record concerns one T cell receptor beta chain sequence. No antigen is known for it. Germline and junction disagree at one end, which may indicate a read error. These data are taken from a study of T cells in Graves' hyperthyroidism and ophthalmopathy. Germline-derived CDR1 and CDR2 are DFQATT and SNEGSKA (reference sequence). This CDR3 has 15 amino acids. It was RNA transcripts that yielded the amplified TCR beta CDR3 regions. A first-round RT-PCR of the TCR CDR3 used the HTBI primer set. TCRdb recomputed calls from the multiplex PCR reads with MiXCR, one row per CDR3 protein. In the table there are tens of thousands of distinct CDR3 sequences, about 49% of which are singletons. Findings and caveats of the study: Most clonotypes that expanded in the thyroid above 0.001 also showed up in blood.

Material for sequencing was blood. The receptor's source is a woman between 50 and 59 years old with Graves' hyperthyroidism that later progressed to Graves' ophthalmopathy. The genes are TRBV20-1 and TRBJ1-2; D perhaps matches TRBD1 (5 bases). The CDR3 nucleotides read TGCAGTGCAAGAGCACGGGGGTTTGGGAACTACGGCTACACCTTC. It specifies CSARARGFGNYGYTF.